This TCR beta chain was identified in a study of identifying expanded T cells in peripheral blood. Germline lookup yields CDR1 SQVTM and CDR2 ANQGSEA. The V segment lost 7 bases and the J segment 3 bases; nucleotides outside the gene matches: 3. The CDR3 runs to 13 residues. The table came from immunoSEQ multiplex PCR; TCRdb's copy has only in-frame clones and leaves some out. This table holds approximately 79,000 clones, 85% to 90% found once. The material sequenced was blood. The origin of this receptor is a person aged 18-69 years in good health. This sequence joins TRBV29-1 and TRBJ2-2; 9 nucleotides agree with TRBD1. The CDR3 loop is CSARTGDTGELFF. Here the CDR3 DNA reads TGCAGCGCTAGGACAGGGGACACCGGGGAGCTGTTTTTT.